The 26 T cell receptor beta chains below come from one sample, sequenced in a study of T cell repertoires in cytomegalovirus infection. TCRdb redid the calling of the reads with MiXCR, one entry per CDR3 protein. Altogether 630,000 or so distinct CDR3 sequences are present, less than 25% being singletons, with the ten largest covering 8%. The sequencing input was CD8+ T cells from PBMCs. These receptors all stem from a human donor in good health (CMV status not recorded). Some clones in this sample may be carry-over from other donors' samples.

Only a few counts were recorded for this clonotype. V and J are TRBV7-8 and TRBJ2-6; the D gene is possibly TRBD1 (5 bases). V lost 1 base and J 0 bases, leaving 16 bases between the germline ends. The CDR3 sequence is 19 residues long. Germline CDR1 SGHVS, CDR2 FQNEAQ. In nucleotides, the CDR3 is TGTGCCAGCAGCTTAGATTCAGGGAACCCATTCTCTGGGGCCAACGTCCTGACTTTC. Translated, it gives CASSLDSGNPFSGANVLTF.

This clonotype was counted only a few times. Written as DNA, the CDR3 is TGTGCCAGCAGCTTCCCCTCAGAGGACCAAGAGACCCAGTACTTC. This sequence encodes CASSFPSEDQETQYF. The V and J genes are TRBV13 and TRBJ2-5; D is ambiguous. The CDR3 is made up of 15 amino acids. Germline assignment: CDR1 PRHDT and CDR2 FYEKMQ (reference sequence). The germline V and J ends were trimmed by 3 bases and 0 bases, with 11 bases remaining between them.

The CDR3 nucleotides read TGTGCCAGCAGTCCGGTCGGGACTAGCTATTATCGGGACACCGGGGAGCTGTTTTTT. Protein sequence: CASSPVGTSYYRDTGELFF. The genes are TRBV28 and TRBJ2-2, with 9 bases that match TRBD2. This CDR3 has 19 residues. With V trimmed by 5 bases and J by 3 bases, 16 bases remained unmatched. Looked up from germline, CDR1 is MDHEN and CDR2 is SYDVKM.

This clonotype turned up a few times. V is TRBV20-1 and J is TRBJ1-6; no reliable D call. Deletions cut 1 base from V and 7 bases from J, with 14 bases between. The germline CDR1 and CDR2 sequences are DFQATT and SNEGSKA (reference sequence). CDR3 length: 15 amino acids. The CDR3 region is CSARGREGTNSPLHF. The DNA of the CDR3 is TGCAGTGCTAGAGGCCGGGAGGGAACAAATTCACCCCTCCACTTT.

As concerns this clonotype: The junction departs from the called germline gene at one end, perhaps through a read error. The CDR3 DNA reads as TGTGCCAGCAGGTACTCTGGAGGGGGGGCTTATGGCTACACCTTC. Its translation: CASRYSGGGAYGYTF. V and J are TRBV6-8 and TRBJ1-2; TRBD1 might be the D (6 bases). The CDR3 has 15 amino acids. Germline loops: CDR1 MNHGY, CDR2 SAAAGT.

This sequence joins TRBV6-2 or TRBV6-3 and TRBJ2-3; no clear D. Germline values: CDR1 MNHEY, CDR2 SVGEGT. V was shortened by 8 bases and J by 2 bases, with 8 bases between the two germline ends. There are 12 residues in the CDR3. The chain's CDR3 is CASAPSTDTQYF. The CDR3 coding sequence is TGTGCCAGCGCTCCGTCCACAGATACGCAGTATTTT.

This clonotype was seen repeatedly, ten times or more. CDR3 sequence (DNA): TGTGCCAGCAGTTTATCGGGAAATTACAATGAGCAGTTCTTC. The encoded protein is CASSLSGNYNEQFF. This chain joins TRBV12-3 or TRBV12-4 and TRBJ2-1, with a tentative D call TRBD2 (5 bases). V lost 2 bases and J 4 bases, leaving 9 bases between the germline ends. The CDR3 runs to 14 residues.

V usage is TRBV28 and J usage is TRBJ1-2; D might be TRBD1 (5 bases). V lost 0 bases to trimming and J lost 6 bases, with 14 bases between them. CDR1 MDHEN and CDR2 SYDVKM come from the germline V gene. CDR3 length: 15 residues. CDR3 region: CASSLWGVQADGYTF. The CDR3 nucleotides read TGTGCCAGCAGTTTATGGGGGGTCCAGGCCGATGGCTACACCTTC.

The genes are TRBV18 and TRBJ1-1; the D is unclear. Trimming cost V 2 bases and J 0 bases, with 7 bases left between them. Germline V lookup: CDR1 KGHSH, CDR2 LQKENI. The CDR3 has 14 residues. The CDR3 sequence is CASSPYGVNTEAFF. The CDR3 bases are TGTGCCAGCTCACCATACGGGGTGAACACTGAAGCTTTCTTT.

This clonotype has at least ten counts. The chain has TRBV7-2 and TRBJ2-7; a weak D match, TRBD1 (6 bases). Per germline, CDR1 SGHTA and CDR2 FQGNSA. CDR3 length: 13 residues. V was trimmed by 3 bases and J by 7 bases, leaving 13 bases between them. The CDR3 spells CASSFPQGREQYF. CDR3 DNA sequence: TGTGCCAGCAGCTTTCCACAGGGAAGAGAGCAGTACTTC. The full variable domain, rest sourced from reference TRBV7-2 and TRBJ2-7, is GAGVSQSPSNKVTEKGKDVELRCDPISGHTALYWYRQSLGQGLEFLIYFQGNSAPDKSGLPSDRFSAERTGGSVSTLTIQRTQQEDSAVYLCASSFPQGREQYFGPGTRLTVT.

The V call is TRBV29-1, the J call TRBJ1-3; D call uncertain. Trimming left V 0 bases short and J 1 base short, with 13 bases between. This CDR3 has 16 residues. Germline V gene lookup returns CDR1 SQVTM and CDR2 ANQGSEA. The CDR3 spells CSVEDSKPMSGNTIYF. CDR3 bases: TGCAGCGTTGAAGATTCCAAACCCATGTCTGGAAACACCATATATTTT.

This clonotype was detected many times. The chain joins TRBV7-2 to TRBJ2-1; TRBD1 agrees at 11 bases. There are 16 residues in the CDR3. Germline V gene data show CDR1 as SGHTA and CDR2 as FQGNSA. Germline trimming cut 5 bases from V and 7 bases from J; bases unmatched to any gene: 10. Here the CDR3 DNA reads TGTGCCAGCAGCCAAGGCCCCGGACAGGGGGCAAATGAGCAGTTCTTC. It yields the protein CASSQGPGQGANEQFF.

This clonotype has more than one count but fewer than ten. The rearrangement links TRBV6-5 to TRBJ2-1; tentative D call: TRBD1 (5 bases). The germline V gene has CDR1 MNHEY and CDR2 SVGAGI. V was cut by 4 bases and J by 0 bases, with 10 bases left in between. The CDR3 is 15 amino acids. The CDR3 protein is CASSFRQHSYNEQFF. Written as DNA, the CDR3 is TGTGCCAGCAGTTTTCGACAGCACTCCTACAATGAGCAGTTCTTC.

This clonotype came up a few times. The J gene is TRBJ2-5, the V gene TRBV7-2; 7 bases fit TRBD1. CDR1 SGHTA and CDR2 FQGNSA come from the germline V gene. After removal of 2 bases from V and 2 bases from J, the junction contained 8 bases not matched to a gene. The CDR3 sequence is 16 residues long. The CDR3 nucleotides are TGTGCCAGCAGCTTAAGGGGGACAGATATACAAGAGACCCAGTACTTC. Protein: CASSLRGTDIQETQYF.

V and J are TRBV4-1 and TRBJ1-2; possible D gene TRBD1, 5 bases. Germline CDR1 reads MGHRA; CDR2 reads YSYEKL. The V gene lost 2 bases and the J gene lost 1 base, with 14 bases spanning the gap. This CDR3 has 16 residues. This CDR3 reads CASSQSQTAYNYGYTF. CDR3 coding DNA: TGCGCCAGCAGCCAAAGTCAGACAGCCTATAACTATGGCTACACCTTC.

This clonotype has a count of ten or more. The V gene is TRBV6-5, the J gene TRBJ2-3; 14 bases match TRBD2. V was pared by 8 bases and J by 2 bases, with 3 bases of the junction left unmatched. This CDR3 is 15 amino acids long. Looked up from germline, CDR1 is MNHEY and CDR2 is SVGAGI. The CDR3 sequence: CASRLAGGITDTQYF. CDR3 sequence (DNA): TGTGCCAGCCGACTAGCGGGGGGGATCACAGATACGCAGTATTTT.

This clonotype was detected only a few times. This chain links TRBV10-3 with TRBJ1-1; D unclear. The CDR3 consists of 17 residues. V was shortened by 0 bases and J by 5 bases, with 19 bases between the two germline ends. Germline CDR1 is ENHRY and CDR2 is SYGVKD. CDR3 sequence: CAISESILGVVETEAFF. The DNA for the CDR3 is TGTGCCATCAGTGAGTCGATTCTGGGAGTGGTGGAGACTGAAGCTTTCTTT.

The CDR3 spells CASSLGGATRYTF. The CDR3 bases are TGTGCCAGCAGCCTGGGGGGGGCGACTCGCTACACCTTC. This sequence joins TRBV7-9 and TRBJ1-2; TRBD1 might be the D (6 bases). The CDR3 spans 13 residues. Germline V lookup: CDR1 SEHNR, CDR2 FQNEAQ (reference sequence). V was pared by 5 bases and J by 9 bases, with 16 bases between. Supplemented by reference TRBV7-9 and TRBJ1-2, the full variable domain reads DTGVSQNPRHKITKRGQNVTFRCDPISEHNRLYWYRQTLGQGPEFLTYFQNEAQLEKSRLLSDRFSAERPKGSFSTLEIQRTEQGDSAMYLCASSLGGATRYTFGSGTRLTVV.

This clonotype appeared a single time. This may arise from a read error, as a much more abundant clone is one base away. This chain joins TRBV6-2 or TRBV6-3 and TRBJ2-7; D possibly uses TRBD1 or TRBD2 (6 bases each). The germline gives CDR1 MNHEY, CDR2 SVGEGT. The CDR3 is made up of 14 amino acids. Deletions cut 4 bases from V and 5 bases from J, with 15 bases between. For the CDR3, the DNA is TGTGCCAGCAGTTGCTCGAGGGGGGCACACGAGCAGTACGTC. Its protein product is CASSCSRGAHEQYV.

The CDR3 DNA reads TGTGCCAGCAGCCCCCTAGAGATCACAGATACGCAGTATTTT. Its translation: CASSPLEITDTQYF. V and J are TRBV7-8 and TRBJ2-3; D is uncertain. The germline V gene has CDR1 SGHVS and CDR2 FQNEAQ. The CDR3 is 14 amino acids. Trimming stripped 5 bases from V and 2 bases from J, with 11 bases between.

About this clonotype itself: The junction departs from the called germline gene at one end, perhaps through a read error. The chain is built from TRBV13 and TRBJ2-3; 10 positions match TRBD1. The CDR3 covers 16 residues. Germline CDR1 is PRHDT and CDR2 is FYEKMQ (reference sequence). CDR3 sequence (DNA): TGTTCCAGCAGCTTAGGCCTTGGGACAGGGGTAGATACGCAGTATTTT. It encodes CSSSLGLGTGVDTQYF.

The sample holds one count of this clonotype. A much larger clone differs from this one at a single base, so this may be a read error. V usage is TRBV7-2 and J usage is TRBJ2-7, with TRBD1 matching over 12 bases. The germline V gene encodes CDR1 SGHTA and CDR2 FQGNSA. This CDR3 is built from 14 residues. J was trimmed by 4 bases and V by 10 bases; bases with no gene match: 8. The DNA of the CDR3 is TGTGCCAACCTACCGGGACAGGGGGCGTACGAGCAGTACTTC. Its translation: CANLPGQGAYEQYF.

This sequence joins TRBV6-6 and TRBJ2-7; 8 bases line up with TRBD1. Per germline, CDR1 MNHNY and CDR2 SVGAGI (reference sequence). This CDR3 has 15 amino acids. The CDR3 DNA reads TGTGTCAGCAGTTGGGCGGGACAGGCCTCCTACGAGCAGTACGTC. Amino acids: CVSSWAGQASYEQYV.

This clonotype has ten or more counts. The CDR3, as DNA: TGTGCCAGCAGCTCCGGGGGGGGTCGGATGGGGGGCACAGATACGCAGTATTTT. The encoded protein is CASSSGGGRMGGTDTQYF. The chain uses TRBV7-2 and TRBJ2-3; 8 bases map to TRBD2. Germline-derived CDR1 and CDR2 are SGHTA and FQGNSA. V dropped 4 bases and J dropped 1; count of bases not matched to a gene: 13. The CDR3 length is 18 residues. Supplemented by reference TRBV7-2 and TRBJ2-3, the full variable domain reads GAGVSQSPSNKVTEKGKDVELRCDPISGHTALYWYRQSLGQGLEFLIYFQGNSAPDKSGLPSDRFSAERTGGSVSTLTIQRTQQEDSAVYLCASSSGGGRMGGTDTQYFGPGTRLTVL.

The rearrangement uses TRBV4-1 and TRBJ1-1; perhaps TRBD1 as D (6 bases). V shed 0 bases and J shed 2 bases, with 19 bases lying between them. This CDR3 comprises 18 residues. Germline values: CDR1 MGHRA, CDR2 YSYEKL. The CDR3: CASSQDFSTGFGNTEAFF. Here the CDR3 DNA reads TGCGCCAGCAGCCAAGACTTTAGTACAGGGTTCGGCAACACTGAAGCTTTCTTT.

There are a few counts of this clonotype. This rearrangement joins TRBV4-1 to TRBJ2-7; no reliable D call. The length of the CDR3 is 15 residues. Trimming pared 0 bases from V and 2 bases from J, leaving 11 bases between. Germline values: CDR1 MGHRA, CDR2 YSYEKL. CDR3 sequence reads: CASSQDFGFAYEQYF. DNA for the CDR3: TGCGCCAGCAGCCAAGATTTCGGGTTCGCCTACGAGCAGTACTTC.